This TCR beta chain was identified during a study of T-cell reconstitution after alpha-beta-depleted transplantation in children. Study observations and caveats: Where alpha-beta T cells came from about two months after transplant was reportedly several hundred expanded graft clones.

Unique molecular identifiers featured in how the TCRbeta library was prepared. TCRdb re-derived calls from the PCR reads in MiXCR, one entry per CDR3 protein. There are over 200,000 distinct CDR3 sequences in the sample; 11% occur only once, and roughly 28% lies in the top ten. The CDR3 contains 15 residues. Per the germline V gene, CDR1 is SGHTA and CDR2 is FQGNSA. Trimming left V 6 bases short and J 3 bases short, with 17 bases between. This clonotype has at least ten counts. Its antigen is unidentified. The chain is built from TRBV7-2 and TRBJ1-2; the D gene is possibly TRBD1 (5 bases). The sample consisted of PBMCs, taken before TCRalphabeta/CD19-depleted stem cell transplant. This receptor was identified in a child under three years old with acute myeloid leukemia, due to receive a stem cell transplant. CDR3 sequence (DNA): TGTGCCAGCAGTTATGACAGCCCCAGGCACTATGGCTACACCTTC. Its protein is CASSYDSPRHYGYTF. The full variable domain, rest sourced from reference TRBV7-2 and TRBJ1-2, is GAGVSQSPSNKVTEKGKDVELRCDPISGHTALYWYRQSLGQGLEFLIYFQGNSAPDKSGLPSDRFSAERTGGSVSTLTIQRTQQEDSAVYLCASSYDSPRHYGYTFGSGTRLTVV.